This passage covers 20 T cell receptor beta chains from one sample sequenced in a study of human T cells and chemical hapten exposure. TCRdb re-called the RACE reads through MiXCR, storing one row per CDR3 protein. The sample lists some 350,000 distinct CDR3 sequences, about 6% occurring once. Time point given: patch test 2, 6 weeks after DPC sensitization. The sample's treatment: therapeutic diphenylcyclopropenone sensitization with weekly scalp DPC. Sequencing used whole blood, obtained in connection with sensitization to the hapten diphenylcyclopropenone (DPC). These receptors were taken from a woman younger than 35 with alopecia areata. Some clones in this sample may be carry-over from other donors' samples.

CDR3 nucleotides: TGTGCCAGCAGTCCCGGACAGGGCCCTTTGAACACTGAAGCTTTCTTT. Protein product: CASSPGQGPLNTEAFF. The J gene is TRBJ1-1, the V gene TRBV28, with 8 bases identical to TRBD1. V lost 5 bases, J lost 0 bases, and 8 bases stayed unmatched. Germline loops: CDR1 MDHEN, CDR2 SYDVKM. CDR3 length equals 16 residues.

The chain employs TRBV5-4 and TRBJ2-6; D might be TRBD2 (5 bases). This CDR3 is 14 amino acids long. Per germline, CDR1 SGHNT and CDR2 YYREEE (reference sequence). Trimming stripped 6 bases from V and 2 bases from J, with 9 bases between. CDR3 sequence: CASMPGTGANVLTF. The CDR3, as DNA: TGTGCCAGCATGCCGGGGACTGGGGCCAACGTCCTGACTTTC.

The sample holds one count of this clonotype. The rearrangement links TRBV20-1 to TRBJ2-1; D tentatively fits TRBD1 or TRBD2 (6 bases each). The germline CDR1 and CDR2 sequences are DFQATT and SNEGSKA (reference sequence). This CDR3 has 17 amino acids. V was shortened by 5 bases and J by 12 bases, with 32 bases between the two germline ends. The CDR3 spells CSAGGLLIPSLTGPQFF. Written as DNA, the CDR3 is TGCAGTGCTGGAGGGTTGTTGATTCCAAGTCTCACAGGGCCGCAGTTCTTC.

This clonotype was detected ten times or more. The rearrangement links TRBV7-9 to TRBJ2-7; 10 bases agree with TRBD1. V shed 5 bases and J 5 bases; nucleotides not matched to a gene: 9. The germline gives CDR1 SEHNR, CDR2 FQNEAQ (reference sequence). This CDR3 is built from 15 residues. The CDR3 coding sequence is TGTGCCAGCAGCATCCGGGACAGGGGAATCGACGAGCAGTACTTC. It specifies CASSIRDRGIDEQYF.

The chain links TRBV7-9 to TRBJ2-7; 7 bases are a match to TRBD1. From germline, CDR1 is SEHNR and CDR2 FQNEAQ (reference sequence). The V segment lost 5 bases and the J segment 0 bases; nucleotides outside the gene matches: 7. CDR3 size: 15 residues. The CDR3: CASSPADRVSYEQYF. The CDR3 coding sequence is TGTGCCAGCAGCCCGGCCGACAGGGTCTCCTACGAGCAGTACTTC.

This clonotype has just a few counts. The chain uses TRBV4-2 and TRBJ1-5, with D tentatively TRBD1 (6 bases). Germline-derived CDR1 and CDR2 are LGHNA and YNFKEQ. Trimming removed 0 bases from V and 6 bases from J, with 15 bases in between. The CDR3 has 16 residues. The CDR3 nucleotides are TGTGCCAGCAGCCAAGAATTAGTGGGGGGGCTTCAGCCCCAGCATTTT. Protein: CASSQELVGGLQPQHF.

The V gene is TRBV28, the J gene TRBJ2-2; 9 positions match TRBD1. The CDR3 consists of 15 residues. Germline loops: CDR1 MDHEN, CDR2 SYDVKM. V gave up 5 bases and J gave up 7 bases; unmatched junction bases: 8. CDR3 in DNA: TGTGCCAGCAGTGTCACAGGGGGCGGCTTCGGGGAGCTGTTTTTT. Translated: CASSVTGGGFGELFF.

This rearrangement joins TRBV14 to TRBJ1-2; TRBD1 agrees at 10 bases. J was trimmed by 2 bases and V by 1 base; bases with no gene match: 16. The germline V gene encodes CDR1 SGHDN and CDR2 FVKESK. This CDR3 is 20 amino acids long. The CDR3 protein is CASSQARDRGTSPLNYGYTF. In DNA, the CDR3 is TGTGCCAGCAGCCAAGCCCGGGACAGGGGAACTAGCCCTCTCAACTATGGCTACACCTTC.

The chain has TRBV12-5 and TRBJ1-1, with D uncertain. Trimming left V 0 bases short and J 7 bases short, with 15 bases between. The length of the CDR3 is 15 residues. Germline CDR1 LGHNT, CDR2 FRNRAP. The CDR3: CASGLVISVDHEAFF. In DNA form, the CDR3 reads TGTGCTAGTGGTTTGGTAATATCAGTCGACCATGAAGCTTTCTTT.

This clonotype was found a few times. J is TRBJ1-1 and V is TRBV12-3 or TRBV12-4; 7 positions agree with TRBD1. The CDR3 is 17 residues long. J gave up 0 bases and V 5 bases, and 12 bases lay outside the gene matches. The CDR3 nucleotides read TGTGCCAGCAGTCCTAAGGGGGCCTACCCATTGAACACTGAAGCTTTCTTT. This translates into CASSPKGAYPLNTEAFF.

This clonotype was seen a handful of times. The chain uses TRBV7-8 and TRBJ2-7; 7 bases match TRBD1. The CDR3 consists of 15 residues. Trimming cost V 1 base and J 5 bases; bases outside gene matches: 8. Per the germline V gene, CDR1 is SGHVS and CDR2 is FQNEAQ. The CDR3 bases are TGTGCCAGCAGCTTAGTAAGTGACAGGGTTGACGAGCAGTACTTC. Amino acids: CASSLVSDRVDEQYF.

In this sample, this clonotype turned up a few times. V gene TRBV4-3 combines with J gene TRBJ2-7, with D unresolved. Trimming took off 1 base at V and 3 bases at J, with 7 bases between the two ends. From germline, CDR1 is LGHNA and CDR2 YSLEER. The CDR3 has 13 residues. The CDR3 DNA reads as TGCGCCAGCAGCCAAGGACACTTCTACGAGCAGTACTTC. Translated, it gives CASSQGHFYEQYF.

This clonotype occurred many times. The chain recombines TRBV25-1 with TRBJ1-2; D not resolved. CDR3 length: 13 residues. The V gene's germline CDR1 is MGHDK and CDR2 SYGVNS. Trimming pared 3 bases from V and 1 base from J, leaving 6 bases between. The CDR3 DNA reads TGTGCCAGCAGTGAGACGAGTAACTATGGCTACACCTTC. Amino acids: CASSETSNYGYTF.

This clonotype was seen only a few times. The J gene is TRBJ2-7, the V gene TRBV4-1; 10 bases agree with TRBD2. Germline V CDR1 and CDR2: MGHRA, YSYEKL. The CDR3 spans 15 residues. Unmatched junction bases numbered 7, after V lost 4 bases and J lost 4 bases. This CDR3 reads CASSPLAGAGYEQYF. The CDR3 nucleotides read TGCGCCAGCAGCCCGCTAGCGGGGGCGGGGTACGAGCAGTACTTC.

J is TRBJ2-5 and V is TRBV5-1, with D perhaps TRBD2 (5 bases). CDR3 length equals 14 residues. Germline V gene lookup returns CDR1 SGHRS and CDR2 YFSETQ. Trimming stripped 0 bases from V and 5 bases from J, with 11 bases between. The DNA for the CDR3 is TGCGCCAGCAGCTTGGGGACTCCAGAGGAGACCCAGTACTTC. Translating it yields CASSLGTPEETQYF.

The chain recombines TRBV7-3 with TRBJ2-2; 7 bases are a match to TRBD1. This CDR3 region has 16 residues. Trimming took 5 bases from V and 1 from J; bases not matched to a gene: 7. Germline V gene lookup returns CDR1 SGHTA and CDR2 FQGTGA. The CDR3 DNA follows: TGTGCCAGCAGCCCAAAGGGGGCAGTGAACACCGGGGAGCTGTTTTTT. This sequence encodes CASSPKGAVNTGELFF.

The V gene is TRBV20-1, the J gene TRBJ1-6; 7 nucleotides agree with TRBD1. There are 15 residues in the CDR3. The trim removed 5 bases at V and 0 bases at J, leaving 4 bases unmatched. Per germline, CDR1 DFQATT and CDR2 SNEGSKA (reference sequence). The CDR3 loop reads CSASQGYSYNSPLHF. The CDR3 region has the DNA TGCAGTGCTTCACAGGGGTACTCCTATAATTCACCCCTCCACTTT.

This clonotype has more than one count but fewer than ten. The chain employs TRBV10-3 and TRBJ1-2, with 11 bases fitting TRBD1. V lost 6 bases, J lost 0 bases, and 6 bases stayed unmatched. Germline CDR1 ENHRY, CDR2 SYGVKD. CDR3 size: 16 residues. CDR3 coding DNA: TGTGCCATCAGCACGGACAGGGGGCAGGCTAACTATGGCTACACCTTC. Its protein is CAISTDRGQANYGYTF.

This clonotype was counted many times. The chain has TRBV12-3 or TRBV12-4 and TRBJ2-2; D not certain. This CDR3 has 13 amino acids. V dropped 5 bases and J dropped 6 bases, with 10 bases sitting between them. The CDR3 sequence is CASSLRESGELFF. CDR3 in DNA: TGTGCCAGCAGTCTTCGTGAGTCCGGGGAGCTGTTTTTT.

The table lists this clonotype with a few counts. This rearrangement joins TRBV2 to TRBJ1-6; D might be TRBD1 (5 bases). The germline V gene has CDR1 SNHLY and CDR2 FYNNEI. This CDR3 has 15 amino acids. V dropped 6 bases and J dropped 6 bases, with 15 bases sitting between them. CDR3 DNA sequence: TGTGCCAGCAGCTATGGGCAGGGCGGTAATTCACCCCTCCACTTT. Translated: CASSYGQGGNSPLHF.